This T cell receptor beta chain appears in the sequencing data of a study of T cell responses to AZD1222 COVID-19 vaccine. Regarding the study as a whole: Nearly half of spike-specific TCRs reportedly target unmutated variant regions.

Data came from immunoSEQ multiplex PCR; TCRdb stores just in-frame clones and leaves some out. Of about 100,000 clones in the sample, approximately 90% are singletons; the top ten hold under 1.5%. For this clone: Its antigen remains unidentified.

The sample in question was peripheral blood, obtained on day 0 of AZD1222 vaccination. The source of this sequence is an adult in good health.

The CDR3 bases are TGTGCCAGCAGTTTTGGATCCGACGGCTACGAGCAGTACTTC. It translates to CASSFGSDGYEQYF. The V call is TRBV28, the J call TRBJ2-7; D remains unclear. This CDR3 contains 14 residues. V was shortened by 3 bases and J by 3 bases, with 12 bases between the two germline ends. In germline, CDR1 is MDHEN, CDR2 SYDVKM.